The subject of this entry is one T cell receptor beta chain. This record comes from a study of blood T cell repertoires in COVID-19. Study-level background: Collection of acute and convalescent COVID-19 samples took place in the United States, Italy and Spain.

As processed by the authors: Amplification of reference gene primers provided the estimated nucleated cell counts. TCRdb's copy holds only in-frame clones and misses some; the assay was immunoSEQ multiplex PCR. V and J calls plus clone size are reproduced from that table; the DNA served to infer D and trimming. In the table there are approximately 99,000 clones, over 80% of which are singletons. Sequencing input: peripheral blood. The clonotype originates from a man between 65 and 85 years old with active or convalescent COVID-19.

The CDR3 here is CASSLVAGRHSYEQYF. CDR3 bases: TGCGCCAGCAGCTTAGTAGCGGGGCGGCACTCCTACGAGCAGTACTTC. V is TRBV5-1 and J is TRBJ2-7, with 8 positions matching TRBD2. Germline V gene data show CDR1 as SGHRS and CDR2 as YFSETQ. After removal of 2 bases from V and 0 bases from J, the junction contained 7 bases not matched to a gene. The CDR3 runs 16 residues.